Listed here are 16 T cell receptor beta chains from one sample, sequenced in a study of T-cell memory formation after mild COVID-19. TCRdb processed the 5' RACE reads anew with MiXCR; each CDR3 protein has one entry. The sample shows 200,000 to 300,000 distinct CDR3 sequences, approximately 15% of them seen only once. Sequenced sample: PBMCs or a T cell subset sorted from them (not recorded which). The receptors were sampled from a man aged 18 to 29 who had mild COVID-19 (a few samples of this study predate the infection). Cell type and time point are not known.

This clonotype came up a few times. The gene calls are TRBV10-3 and TRBJ1-6; 8 positions match TRBD1. Germline values: CDR1 ENHRY, CDR2 SYGVKD. This CDR3 comprises 16 residues. Germline trimming cut 6 bases from V and 0 bases from J; bases unmatched to any gene: 4. The CDR3 DNA reads as TGTGCCATCAGCAATACAGGGGGCTCCTATAATTCACCCCTCCACTTT. Translating gives CAISNTGGSYNSPLHF.

The V gene is TRBV7-9, the J gene TRBJ1-2; TRBD1 is a possible D gene (5 bases). Between the trimmed V and J ends, which lost 5 bases and 4 bases, there was a span of 14 bases. CDR3 length: 14 amino acids. CDR1 is SEHNR, CDR2 FQNEAQ, per germline (reference sequence). For the CDR3, the DNA is TGTGCCAGCAGCGGCCGGGGCAAACTCTATGGCTACACCTTC. Amino acids: CASSGRGKLYGYTF.

This clonotype was seen a few times. V and J are TRBV7-6 and TRBJ1-2; 7 nucleotides agree with TRBD1. The length of the CDR3 is 13 residues. Germline V CDR1 and CDR2: SGHVS, FNYEAQ. The junction had 5 bases not matched to a gene; V was cut back by 4 bases and J by 6 bases. The CDR3 reads CASSSGTAHGYTF. As DNA, the CDR3 is TGTGCCAGCAGCTCCGGGACAGCCCATGGCTACACCTTC.

The sample holds a few counts of this clonotype. V and J are TRBV20-1 and TRBJ2-7; TRBD1 agrees at 7 bases. CDR3 length: 12 residues. After removal of 5 bases from V and 2 bases from J, the junction contained 3 bases not matched to a gene. CDR1 is DFQATT and CDR2 is SNEGSKA in the germline V gene (reference sequence). The CDR3 loop reads CSAWDSPYEQYF. The CDR3 DNA follows: TGCAGTGCTTGGGACAGTCCCTACGAGCAGTACTTC.

J is TRBJ2-2 and V is TRBV29-1, with D possibly being TRBD2 (6 bases). The CDR3 runs to 14 residues. Between the trimmed V and J ends, which lost 2 bases and 3 bases, there was a span of 10 bases. Germline-derived CDR1 and CDR2 are SQVTM and ANQGSEA. The CDR3 region is CSVEITGDTGELFF. CDR3 nucleotides: TGCAGCGTTGAAATCACGGGGGACACCGGGGAGCTGTTTTTT.

This rearrangement joins TRBV21-1 to TRBJ2-5; the table assigns TRBD1, which was not confirmed against the DNA. TRBV21-1 is a pseudogene. The CDR3 is 18 residues long. The CDR3 DNA is TGTGCCAGCAGCAAAGTTGTGGGGACAGGACTCTACCAAGAGACCCAGTACTTC. Translation: CASSKVVGTGLYQETQYF.

This clonotype was detected ten times or more. This chain joins TRBV12-3 or TRBV12-4 and TRBJ1-5; possible D gene TRBD1, 5 bases. V lost 6 bases to trimming and J lost 6 bases, with 12 bases between them. The CDR3 contains 13 residues. This CDR3 is CASSQGEGQPQHF. CDR3 in DNA: TGTGCCAGCAGCCAGGGAGAAGGTCAGCCCCAGCATTTT.

The chain joins TRBV18 to TRBJ2-1, with 9 bases fitting TRBD2. The CDR3 sequence is 15 residues long. With 3 bases clipped from V and 6 bases from J, the junction kept 6 bases outside the gene matches. Germline CDR1 reads KGHSH; CDR2 reads LQKENI. The CDR3: CASSPPGAGGNEQFF. CDR3 DNA: TGTGCCAGCTCACCTCCTGGAGCGGGGGGCAATGAGCAGTTCTTC.

A few counts support this clonotype. The chain links TRBV27 to TRBJ2-3, with a weak D call TRBD1 (6 bases). Germline-derived CDR1 and CDR2 are MNHEY and SMNVEV (reference sequence). CDR3 length: 16 residues. V gave up 5 bases and J gave up 5 bases, with 20 bases separating them. The CDR3 DNA sequence: TGTGCCAGCAGTCATTACAGGGATCCTGCTATAGATACGCAGTATTTT. It yields the protein CASSHYRDPAIDTQYF.

This clonotype was observed a few times. V gene TRBV20-1 combines with J gene TRBJ2-4, with TRBD1 matching over 7 bases. Germline V lookup: CDR1 DFQATT, CDR2 SNEGSKA (reference sequence). The CDR3 length is 15 residues. The J segment lost 9 bases and the V segment lost 0 bases, leaving 11 bases of the junction unmatched. The CDR3 is CSARDPSTAGGIQYF. In DNA form, the CDR3 reads TGCAGTGCTAGAGACCCGAGCACCGCAGGGGGCATTCAGTACTTC.

This clonotype was seen a handful of times. The CDR3, as DNA: TGTGCCAGCAGTCCACCCTATGGGACATCGGAGGGGCAGTACGTC. Translated, it gives CASSPPYGTSEGQYV. The chain has TRBV28 and TRBJ2-7, with D perhaps being TRBD1 or TRBD2 (6 bases each). This CDR3 comprises 15 residues. V was shortened by 5 bases and J by 9 bases, with 23 bases between the two germline ends. The germline gives CDR1 MDHEN, CDR2 SYDVKM.

The chain links TRBV4-3 to TRBJ2-7; 8 bases are shared with TRBD2. The CDR3 sequence is 14 residues long. J was trimmed by 4 bases and V by 4 bases; bases with no gene match: 6. Germline loops: CDR1 LGHNA, CDR2 YSLEER. The CDR3 coding sequence is TGCGCCAGCAGCCTAGAGCGGGGGATGTACGAGCAGTACTTC. This gives the protein CASSLERGMYEQYF.

The J gene is TRBJ2-7, the V gene TRBV2; D is perhaps TRBD1 (5 bases). The CDR3 loop spans 14 amino acids. Germline V gene sequence: CDR1 SNHLY, CDR2 FYNNEI. V lost 4 bases and J lost 2, with 12 bases in between. In nucleotides, the CDR3 is TGTGCCAGCAGTGGACAGCTCACCGCCTACGAGCAGTACGTC. Protein: CASSGQLTAYEQYV.

The chain has TRBV12-3 or TRBV12-4 and TRBJ2-5; 10 nucleotides line up with TRBD1. J was trimmed by 2 bases and V by 6 bases; bases with no gene match: 6. CDR3 length equals 15 residues. CDR3 in DNA: TGTGCCAGCAGCCGGGACAGGGGTCGGCAAGAGACCCAGTACTTC. This codes for CASSRDRGRQETQYF.

The genes are TRBV4-1 and TRBJ1-1; possible D gene TRBD1, 5 bases. This CDR3 has 16 amino acids. Trimming pared 1 base from V and 3 bases from J, leaving 15 bases between. From germline, CDR1 is MGHRA and CDR2 YSYEKL. This CDR3 is CASSQGPGGSDTEAFF. The CDR3 DNA reads TGCGCCAGCAGCCAAGGACCTGGGGGGAGCGACACTGAAGCTTTCTTT.

In its sample, this clonotype was seen a few times. The chain has TRBV5-1 and TRBJ2-1; 10 nucleotides align to TRBD2. The CDR3 length is 14 residues. The germline V gene encodes CDR1 SGHRS and CDR2 YFSETQ. After removal of 5 bases from V and 3 bases from J, the junction contained 2 bases not matched to a gene. This chain's CDR3 is CASRVAGGYNEQFF. CDR3 sequence (DNA): TGCGCCAGCAGGGTAGCGGGGGGCTACAATGAGCAGTTCTTC. Full variable domain (missing parts from reference TRBV5-1 and TRBJ2-1): KAGVTQTPRYLIKTRGQQVTLSCSPISGHRSVSWYQQTPGQGLQFLFEYFSETQRNKGNFPGRFSGRQFSNSRSEMNVSTLELGDSALYLCASRVAGGYNEQFFGPGTRLTVL.